These T cell receptor beta chains were read from a single sample in a study of shared clonotypes between healthy human individuals. Repertoires were generated with immunoSEQ multiplex PCR, while TCRdb's copy carries only in-frame clones and drops some. Of over 950,000 clones listed, approximately 80% were seen once; the top ten hold over 0.8%. Sample: memory CD4+ T cells from PBMCs. The receptors stem from a man aged 18 to 30 in good health. Some clones in this sample may be carry-over from other donors' samples. Each CDR3 is given with its conserved first and last residue. The D gene is left open where the match is weak.

len | d_gene | v_gene | CDR3aa
12 | - | TRBV2 | CASIALSGGAFF
11 | - | TRBV20-1 | CSAADNYGYTF
16 | TRBD1 | TRBV7-8 | CASSLRDRDSNQPQHF
14 | - | TRBV7-2 | CASSLAGHNQPQHF
14 | TRBD1 | TRBV10-3 | CAISERQGEYEQYF
13 | - | TRBV30 | CAGQPHPNYGYTF
16 | TRBD1 | TRBV19 | CASKARGREYADTQYF
15 | - | TRBV4-1 | CASSRTSAASYEQYF
14 | - | TRBV30 | CAWSPPNRGSEQYF
16 | - | TRBV7-9 | CASSPQVAGTTYEQYF
16 | - | TRBV19 | CASSFGTASPFYGYTF
15 | TRBD2 | TRBV9 | CASSLHRGEGLEQFF
15 | TRBD2 | TRBV5-1 | CASSPGLAGINEQFF
15 | - | TRBV6-5 | CASNSRRGGRTEAFF
10 | - | TRBV20-1 | CSASPGGYTF
16 | - | TRBV4-1 | CASSPGSSSGANVLTF
13 | - | TRBV12-2 | CASRLNVPSEQYF
10 | TRBD2 | TRBV20-1 | CSAARTSWFF
16 | TRBD2 | TRBV5-1 | CASSSPSGKNTGELFF
14 | TRBD1 | TRBV9 | CASSGRTGFHEQYF
14 | - | TRBV30 | CAWTPRASNQPQHF
13 | - | TRBV28 | CASSPGTYNTIYF
12 | TRBD1 | TRBV2 | CASVDRGDEQYF
13 | - | TRBV11-3 | CASSLDDRTEQFF
14 | TRBD2 | TRBV7-9 | CASSPGTSGDEQYF
15 | - | TRBV6-6 | CASSYSAGSFYEQYF
15 | TRBD1 | TRBV6-5 | CASRMPGQGAYEQYF
22 | TRBD2 | TRBV7-3 | CASSLVPPGTSGRASSYNEQFF
13 | - | TRBV2 | CASIAETNEKLFF
14 | TRBD2 | TRBV5-4 | CASSRSGSSYEQYF
15 | - | TRBV7-9 | CASSFEGVKAGELFF
15 | - | TRBV7-2 | CASSRVAAPQETQYF
13 | TRBD2 | TRBV6-6 | CASSPTSGNIQYF
15 | TRBD1 | TRBV28 | CASSTTGTGLTEAFF
13 | TRBD1 | TRBV2 | CASSQGASYGYTF
13 | - | TRBV6-5 | CASRPPGVAEAFF
16 | TRBD1 | TRBV6-6 | CASSPTGDVYQETQYF
14 | - | TRBV28 | CASRPGTLQETQYF
15 | - | TRBV6-6 | CASSAPGVDGNTIYF
16 | - | TRBV4-1 | CASSTPTLRANTEAFF
13 | - | TRBV30 | CAWSVRANYGYTF
15 | TRBD1 | TRBV5-4 | CASSSRGQGIDEQYF
14 | - | TRBV7-2 | CASSRPGRRAEQYF
15 | - | TRBV2 | CASGPGTGAAYEQYF
15 | TRBD1 | TRBV18 | CASSPWGQPGNTIYF
11 | - | TRBV7-8 | CASSLGTLPIF
14 | - | TRBV5-1 | CASSPVAPNTEAFF
13 | - | TRBV2 | CASSTGTDYGYTF
15 | TRBD2 | TRBV7-3 | CASSLGLAEQETQYF
11 | TRBD1 | TRBV2 | CASSPGQGGYF
14 | - | TRBV30 | CAWSIRPSFYGYTF
13 | - | TRBV18 | CASSPPSYNEQFF
15 | TRBD2 | TRBV28 | CASSLGGSATGELFF
16 | TRBD2 | TRBV30 | CAWTSGFTSGTDTQYF